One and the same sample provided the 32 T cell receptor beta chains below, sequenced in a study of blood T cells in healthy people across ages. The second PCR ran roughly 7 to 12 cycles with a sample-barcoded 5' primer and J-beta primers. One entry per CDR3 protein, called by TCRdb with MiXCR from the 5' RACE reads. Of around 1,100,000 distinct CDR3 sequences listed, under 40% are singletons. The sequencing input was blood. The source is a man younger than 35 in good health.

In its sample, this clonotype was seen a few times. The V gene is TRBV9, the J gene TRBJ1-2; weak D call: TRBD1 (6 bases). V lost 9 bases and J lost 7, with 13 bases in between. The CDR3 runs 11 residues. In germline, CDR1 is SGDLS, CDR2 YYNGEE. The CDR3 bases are TGTGCCACCGACAGGTTCTCTGGCTACACCTTC. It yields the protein CATDRFSGYTF.

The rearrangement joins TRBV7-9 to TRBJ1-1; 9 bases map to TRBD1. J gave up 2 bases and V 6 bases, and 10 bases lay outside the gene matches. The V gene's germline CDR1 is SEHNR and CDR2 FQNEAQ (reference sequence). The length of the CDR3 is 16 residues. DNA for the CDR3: TGTGCCAGCAGTCCGAGGGACAGGGATTTAAACACTGAAGCTTTCTTT. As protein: CASSPRDRDLNTEAFF. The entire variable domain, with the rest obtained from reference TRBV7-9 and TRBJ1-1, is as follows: DTGVSQNPRHKITKRGQNVTFRCDPISEHNRLYWYRQTLGQGPEFLTYFQNEAQLEKSRLLSDRFSAERPKGSFSTLEIQRTEQGDSAMYLCASSPRDRDLNTEAFFGQGTRLTVV.

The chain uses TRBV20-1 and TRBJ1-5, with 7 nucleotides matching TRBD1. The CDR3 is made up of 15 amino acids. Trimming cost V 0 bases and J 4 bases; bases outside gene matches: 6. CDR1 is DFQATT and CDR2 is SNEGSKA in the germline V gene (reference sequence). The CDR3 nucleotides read TGCAGTGCTAGAGAGAGCGGACAGGCAAATCAGCCCCAGCATTTT. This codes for CSARESGQANQPQHF.

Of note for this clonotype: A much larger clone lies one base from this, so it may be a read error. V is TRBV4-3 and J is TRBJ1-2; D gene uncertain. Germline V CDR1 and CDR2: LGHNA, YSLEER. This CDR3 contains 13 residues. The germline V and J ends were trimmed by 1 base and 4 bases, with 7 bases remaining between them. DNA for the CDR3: TGCGCCAGCAGCCAAGTGAAGTGCTATGGCTACACCTTC. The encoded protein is CASSQVKCYGYTF.

The DNA for the CDR3 is TGTGCCAGCAGTCGTTTCGGGACAGGACAATTCTACGAGCAGTACTTC. It translates to CASSRFGTGQFYEQYF. The chain carries TRBV6-1 and TRBJ2-7, with 8 bases fitting TRBD1. J was trimmed by 3 bases and V by 5 bases; bases with no gene match: 12. Germline V CDR1 and CDR2: MNHNS, SASEGT. The CDR3 runs 16 residues.

CDR3 DNA: TGCAGTGCTAGAGATACAGGAGGGTCCTACGAGCAGTACTTC. Protein sequence: CSARDTGGSYEQYF. This sequence joins TRBV20-1 and TRBJ2-7, with D tentatively TRBD2 (6 bases). The CDR3 is 14 residues long. Germline V CDR1 and CDR2: DFQATT, SNEGSKA (reference sequence). Trimming pared 0 bases from V and 1 base from J, leaving 10 bases between.

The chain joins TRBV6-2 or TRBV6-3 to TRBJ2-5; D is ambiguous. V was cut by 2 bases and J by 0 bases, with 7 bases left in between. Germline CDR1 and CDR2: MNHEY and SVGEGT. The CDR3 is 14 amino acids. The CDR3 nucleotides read TGTGCCAGCAGTTACGACGGCAACCAAGAGACCCAGTACTTC. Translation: CASSYDGNQETQYF.

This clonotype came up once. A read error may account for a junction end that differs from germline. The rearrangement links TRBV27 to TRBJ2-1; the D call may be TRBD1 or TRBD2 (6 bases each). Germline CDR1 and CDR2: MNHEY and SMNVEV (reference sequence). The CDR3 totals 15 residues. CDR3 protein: CACSLSGALGIEQFF. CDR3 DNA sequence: TGTGCCTGCAGTTTATCGGGGGCCCTGGGAATTGAGCAGTTCTTC.

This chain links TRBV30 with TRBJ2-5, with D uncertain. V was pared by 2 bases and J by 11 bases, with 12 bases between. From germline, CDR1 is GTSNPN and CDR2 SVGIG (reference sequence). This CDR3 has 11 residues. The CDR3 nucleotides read TGTGCCTGGAGTAGAGACAATGAGCAGTACTTC. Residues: CAWSRDNEQYF.

For the CDR3, the DNA is TGTGCCAGCAGCCTAATGTCTCCGGGACAGGGTTTAGATGGCTACACCTTC. Translation gives CASSLMSPGQGLDGYTF. V and J are TRBV9 and TRBJ1-2; 9 nucleotides line up with TRBD1. The CDR3 spans 17 residues. Germline values: CDR1 SGDLS, CDR2 YYNGEE. V trimming: 4 bases; J trimming: 6 bases; junction bases outside the gene matches: 16.

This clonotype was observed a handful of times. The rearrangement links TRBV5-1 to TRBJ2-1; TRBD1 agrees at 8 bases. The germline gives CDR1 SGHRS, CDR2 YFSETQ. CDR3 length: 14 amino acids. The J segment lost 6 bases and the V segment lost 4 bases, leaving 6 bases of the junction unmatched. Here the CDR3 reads CASSSHTGGNEQFF. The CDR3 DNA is TGCGCCAGCAGCAGCCATACAGGGGGCAATGAGCAGTTCTTC.

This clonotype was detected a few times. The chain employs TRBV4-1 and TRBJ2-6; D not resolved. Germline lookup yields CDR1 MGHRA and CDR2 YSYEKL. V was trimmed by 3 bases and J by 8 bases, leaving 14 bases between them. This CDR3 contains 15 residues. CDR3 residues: CASSQYAAGPNVLTF. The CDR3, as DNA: TGCGCCAGCAGCCAGTACGCGGCTGGTCCCAACGTCCTGACTTTC.

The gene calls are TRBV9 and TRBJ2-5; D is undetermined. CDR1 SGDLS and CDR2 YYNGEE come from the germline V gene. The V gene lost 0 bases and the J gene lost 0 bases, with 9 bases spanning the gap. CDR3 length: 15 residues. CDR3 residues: CASSVGQGYQETQYF. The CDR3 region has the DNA TGTGCCAGCAGCGTAGGGCAAGGGTACCAAGAGACCCAGTACTTC. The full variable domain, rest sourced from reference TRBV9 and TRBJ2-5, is DSGVTQTPKHLITATGQRVTLRCSPRSGDLSVYWYQQSLDQGLQFLIQYYNGEERAKGNILERFSAQQFPDLHSELNLSSLELGDSALYFCASSVGQGYQETQYFGPGTRLLVL.

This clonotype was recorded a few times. The CDR3 DNA reads TGTGCCACCAGTGATTTGGGAGGGGCCTCAGATACGCAGTATTTT. Residues: CATSDLGGASDTQYF. V and J are TRBV24-1 and TRBJ2-3; tentative D call: TRBD2 (6 bases). Per germline, CDR1 KGHDR and CDR2 SFDVKD. Trimming took 0 bases from V and 4 from J, leaving 10 bases between them. The CDR3 contains 15 residues.

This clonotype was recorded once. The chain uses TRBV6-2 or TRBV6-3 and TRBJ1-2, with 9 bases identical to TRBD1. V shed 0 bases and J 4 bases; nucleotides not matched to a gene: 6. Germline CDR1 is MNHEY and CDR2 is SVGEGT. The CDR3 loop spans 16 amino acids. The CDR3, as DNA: TGTGCCAGCAGTTACTCCCCGGGACAGGGTGGCTATGGCTACACCTTC. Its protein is CASSYSPGQGGYGYTF.

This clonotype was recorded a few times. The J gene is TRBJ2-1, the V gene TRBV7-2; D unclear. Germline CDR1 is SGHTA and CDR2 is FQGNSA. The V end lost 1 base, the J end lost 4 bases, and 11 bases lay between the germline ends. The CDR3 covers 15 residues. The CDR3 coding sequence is TGTGCCAGCAGCTTAGGTCTGGGCACATACAATGAGCAGTTCTTC. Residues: CASSLGLGTYNEQFF.

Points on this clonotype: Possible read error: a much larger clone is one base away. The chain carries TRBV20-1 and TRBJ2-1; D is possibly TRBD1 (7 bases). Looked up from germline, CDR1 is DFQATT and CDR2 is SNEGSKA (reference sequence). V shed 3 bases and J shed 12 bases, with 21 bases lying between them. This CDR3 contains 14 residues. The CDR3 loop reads CSASGGTERDVQFF. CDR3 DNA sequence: TGCAGTGCTAGTGGAGGGACAGAGAGAGATGTGCAGTTCTTC.

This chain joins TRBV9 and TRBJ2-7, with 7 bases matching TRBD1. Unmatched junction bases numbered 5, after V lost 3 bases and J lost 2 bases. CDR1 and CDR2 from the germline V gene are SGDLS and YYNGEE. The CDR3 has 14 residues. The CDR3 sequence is CASSEGTVTYEQYF. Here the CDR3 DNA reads TGTGCCAGCAGCGAGGGGACAGTGACCTACGAGCAGTACTTC.

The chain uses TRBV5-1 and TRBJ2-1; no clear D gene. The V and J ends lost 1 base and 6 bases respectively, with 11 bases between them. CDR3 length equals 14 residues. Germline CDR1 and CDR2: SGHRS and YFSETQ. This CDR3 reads CASSLSLQSNEQFF. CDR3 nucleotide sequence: TGCGCCAGCAGCTTGTCCTTGCAGTCCAATGAGCAGTTCTTC.

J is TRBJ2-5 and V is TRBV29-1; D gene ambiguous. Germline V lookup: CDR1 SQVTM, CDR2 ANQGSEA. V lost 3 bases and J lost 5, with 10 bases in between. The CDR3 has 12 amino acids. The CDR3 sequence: CSVDEGSETQYF. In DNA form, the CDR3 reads TGCAGCGTTGACGAAGGTTCGGAGACCCAGTACTTC.

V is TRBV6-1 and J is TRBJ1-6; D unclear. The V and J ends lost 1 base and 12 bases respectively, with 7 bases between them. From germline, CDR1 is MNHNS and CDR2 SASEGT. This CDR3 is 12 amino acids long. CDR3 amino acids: CASSEERLPLHF. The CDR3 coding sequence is TGTGCCAGCAGTGAAGAGAGGTTACCCCTCCACTTT.

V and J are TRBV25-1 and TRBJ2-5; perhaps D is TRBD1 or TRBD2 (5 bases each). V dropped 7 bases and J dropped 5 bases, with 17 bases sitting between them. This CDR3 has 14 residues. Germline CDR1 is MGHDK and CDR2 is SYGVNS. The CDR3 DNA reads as TGTGCCAGCACCCCTCGGGACGGCGGGGAGACCCAGTACTTC. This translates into CASTPRDGGETQYF. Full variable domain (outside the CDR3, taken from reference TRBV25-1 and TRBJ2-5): EADIYQTPRYLVIGTGKKITLECSQTMGHDKMYWYQQDPGMELHLIHYSYGVNSTEKGDLSSESTVSRIRTEHFPLTLESARPSHTSQYLCASTPRDGGETQYFGPGTRLLVL.

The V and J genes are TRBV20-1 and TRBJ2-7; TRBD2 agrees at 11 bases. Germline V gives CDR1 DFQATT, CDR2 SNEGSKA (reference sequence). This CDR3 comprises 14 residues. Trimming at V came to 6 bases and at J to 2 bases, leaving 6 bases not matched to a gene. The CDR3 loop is CSAVLAGATYEQYF. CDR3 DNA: TGCAGTGCAGTACTAGCGGGGGCGACCTACGAGCAGTACTTC.

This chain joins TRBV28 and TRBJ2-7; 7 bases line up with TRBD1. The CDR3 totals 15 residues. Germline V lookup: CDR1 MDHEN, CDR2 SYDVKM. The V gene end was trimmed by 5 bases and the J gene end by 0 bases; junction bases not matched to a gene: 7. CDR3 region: CASSPPGGSSYEQYF. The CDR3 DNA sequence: TGTGCCAGCAGTCCCCCAGGGGGTAGCTCCTACGAGCAGTACTTC.

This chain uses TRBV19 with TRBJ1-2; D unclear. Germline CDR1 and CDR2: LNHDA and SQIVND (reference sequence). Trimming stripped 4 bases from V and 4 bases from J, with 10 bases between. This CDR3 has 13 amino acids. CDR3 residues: CASSSRTFYGYTF. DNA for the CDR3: TGTGCCAGTAGTAGTCGGACTTTCTATGGCTACACCTTC.

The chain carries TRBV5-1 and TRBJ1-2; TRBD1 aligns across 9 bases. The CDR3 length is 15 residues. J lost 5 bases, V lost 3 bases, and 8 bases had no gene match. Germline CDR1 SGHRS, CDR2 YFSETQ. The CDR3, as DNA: TGCGCCAGCAGCTACAGTGCCGGGACAGGGTATGGCTACACCTTC. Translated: CASSYSAGTGYGYTF.

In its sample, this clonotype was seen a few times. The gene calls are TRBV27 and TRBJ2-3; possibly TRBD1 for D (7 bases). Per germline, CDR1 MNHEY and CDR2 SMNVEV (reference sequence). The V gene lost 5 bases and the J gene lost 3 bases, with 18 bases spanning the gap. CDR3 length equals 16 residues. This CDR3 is CASSPSGGRGTDTQYF. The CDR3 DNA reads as TGTGCCAGCAGTCCTTCAGGGGGGAGAGGAACAGATACGCAGTATTTT.

CDR3 amino acids: CASSPYMDSSGELFF. The CDR3 DNA reads TGTGCCAGTTCTCCATACATGGACAGTTCCGGGGAGCTGTTTTTT. The chain is built from TRBV19 and TRBJ2-2, with D perhaps TRBD1 (6 bases). The CDR3 covers 15 residues. V lost 8 bases and J lost 6, with 19 bases in between. The germline gives CDR1 LNHDA, CDR2 SQIVND (reference sequence). Drawing the rest from reference TRBV19 and TRBJ2-2, the complete variable domain is DGGITQSPKYLFRKEGQNVTLSCEQNLNHDAMYWYRQDPGQGLRLIYYSQIVNDFQKGDIAEGYSVSREKKESFPLTVTSAQKNPTAFYLCASSPYMDSSGELFFGEGSRLTVL.

Written as DNA, the CDR3 is TGTGCCAGCAGATCGTCTGGGACACTGAACACCGGGGAGCTGTTTTTT. Translation gives CASRSSGTLNTGELFF. This chain joins TRBV12-3 or TRBV12-4 and TRBJ2-2, with D possibly matching TRBD1 (6 bases). CDR3 size: 16 residues. Trimming cost V 6 bases and J 1 base, with 15 bases left between them.

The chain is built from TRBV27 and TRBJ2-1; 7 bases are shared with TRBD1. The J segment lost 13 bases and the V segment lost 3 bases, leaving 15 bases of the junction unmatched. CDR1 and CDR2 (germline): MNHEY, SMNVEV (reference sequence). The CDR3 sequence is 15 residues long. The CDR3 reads CASSLGQTQQETQFF. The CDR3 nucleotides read TGTGCCAGCAGTTTGGGACAGACCCAACAAGAGACCCAGTTCTTC.

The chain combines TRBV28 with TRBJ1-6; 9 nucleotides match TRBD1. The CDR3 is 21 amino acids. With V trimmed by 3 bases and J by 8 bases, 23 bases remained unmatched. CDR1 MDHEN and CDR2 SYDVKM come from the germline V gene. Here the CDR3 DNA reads TGTGCCAGCAGTTTGATCCCGTACCAACGCTCGGGACAGGGCTTCGATTCACCCCTCCACTTT. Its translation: CASSLIPYQRSGQGFDSPLHF.

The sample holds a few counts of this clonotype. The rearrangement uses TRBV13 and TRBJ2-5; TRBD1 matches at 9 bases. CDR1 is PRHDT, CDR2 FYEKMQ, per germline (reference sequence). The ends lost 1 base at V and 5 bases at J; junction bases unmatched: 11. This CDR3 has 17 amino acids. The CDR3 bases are TGTGCCAGCAGCTTAGTCGGGACAGGGCCCCAACTGGAGACCCAGTACTTC. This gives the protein CASSLVGTGPQLETQYF.